This T cell receptor (beta chain) was obtained from a study of blood T cell repertoires in COVID-19. Looking at the study overall: There were acute and convalescent COVID-19 samples, and they came from the United States, Italy and Spain. In each case, the material was cDNA or gDNA derived from T cells, B-cell-depleted T cells, or PBMCs.

Assay: immunoSEQ multiplex PCR; the TCRdb copy retains only in-frame clones and omits some. The sample holds approximately 60,000 clones, approximately 84% seen once. Germline V CDR1 and CDR2: KGHDR, SFDVKD. The ends were cut back, 0 bases at V and 7 bases at J, with 11 bases in the middle. The CDR3 spans 15 residues. Sequencing used peripheral blood. This clonotype originated in a man aged 45 to 65 with active COVID-19. The rearrangement joins TRBV24-1 to TRBJ2-2; perhaps TRBD2 as D (6 bases). The chain's CDR3 is CATSDLGGSDGELFF. CDR3 DNA sequence: TGTGCCACCAGTGATTTGGGGGGGAGTGACGGGGAGCTGTTTTTT.